A single sample gave rise to the 4 T cell receptor beta chains below, sequenced in a study of monozygotic twins with inflammatory bowel disease. From the 5' RACE reads, TCRdb lists one entry per CDR3 protein and no DNA. The sample has about 160,000 distinct CDR3 sequences. The material sequenced was blood. Receptors were obtained from a human donor with ulcerative colitis or Crohn's disease, or a healthy co-twin of an affected twin (not recorded which).

This chain links TRBV19 with TRBJ1-1; TCRdb names TRBD1, which stays unverified in the absence of DNA. Germline-derived CDR1 and CDR2 are LNHDA and SQIVND (reference sequence). The CDR3 spans 18 residues. This CDR3 is CASSIRAAGQGLGTEAFF.

CDR3 sequence reads: CASSLVGAGRPDTQYF. V is TRBV7-8 and J is TRBJ2-3; TCRdb outputs TRBD1, but without DNA this stays unchecked. CDR3 size: 16 residues. CDR1 and CDR2 from the germline V gene are SGHVS and FQNEAQ.

This sequence joins TRBV6-5 and TRBJ1-5; TCRdb's assignment of TRBD1 cannot be checked, as there is no DNA. There are 17 residues in the CDR3. Per the germline V gene, CDR1 is MNHEY and CDR2 is SVGAGI. The CDR3 reads CASSYPGAGTVNQPQHF.

This chain connects TRBV7-8 to TRBJ2-7. The CDR3 runs to 11 residues. The germline V gene encodes CDR1 SGHVS and CDR2 FQNEAQ. CDR3 protein: CASQSSYEQYF.